The 4 T cell receptor beta chains below were found in one sample sequenced in a study of T cells in Graves' hyperthyroidism and ophthalmopathy. The investigators amplified TCR beta CDR3 regions from RNA transcripts. The TCR CDR3 was amplified in a first-round RT-PCR using the HTBI primer set. TCRdb itself ran the multiplex PCR reads through MiXCR, one entry per CDR3 protein. The table shows hundreds of thousands of distinct CDR3 sequences, with less than 20% occurring only once. Material for sequencing was blood. These receptors were obtained from a man aged 40-50 years with Graves' ophthalmopathy.

The genes are TRBV12-3 or TRBV12-4 and TRBJ2-3; possibly TRBD1 or TRBD2 for D (5 bases each). The CDR3 consists of 15 residues. V lost 6 bases and J 5 bases, leaving 18 bases between the germline ends. CDR3 residues: CASSPGTVRGDTQYF. In nucleotides, the CDR3 is TGTGCCAGCAGCCCAGGGACCGTACGGGGAGATACGCAGTATTTT.

This clonotype has just a few counts. The J gene is TRBJ2-3, the V gene TRBV24-1, with D uncertain. The CDR3 covers 15 residues. Germline CDR1 reads KGHDR; CDR2 reads SFDVKD. Trimming took 1 base from V and 2 from J, leaving 9 bases between them. CDR3 sequence reads: CATSDLSGNTDTQYF. The CDR3 DNA reads as TGTGCCACCAGTGATTTATCCGGTAACACAGATACGCAGTATTTT.

This clonotype was seen more than once but under ten times. V is TRBV7-2 and J is TRBJ2-7; D gene uncertain. CDR1 and CDR2 from the germline V gene are SGHTA and FQGNSA. The CDR3 consists of 15 residues. The ends were cut back, 5 bases at V and 4 bases at J, with 18 bases in the middle. The DNA for the CDR3 is TGTGCCAGCAGCAGCTTCCCCGCTGTGGGTTACGAGCAGTACTTC. This translates into CASSSFPAVGYEQYF.

V gene TRBV9 combines with J gene TRBJ2-3, with D uncertain. The length of the CDR3 is 15 residues. Trimming removed 0 bases at V and 0 bases at J, with 8 bases between. The germline gives CDR1 SGDLS, CDR2 YYNGEE. The DNA of the CDR3 is TGTGCCAGCAGCGTAGAACAGACTAGCACAGATACGCAGTATTTT. Its protein product is CASSVEQTSTDTQYF.